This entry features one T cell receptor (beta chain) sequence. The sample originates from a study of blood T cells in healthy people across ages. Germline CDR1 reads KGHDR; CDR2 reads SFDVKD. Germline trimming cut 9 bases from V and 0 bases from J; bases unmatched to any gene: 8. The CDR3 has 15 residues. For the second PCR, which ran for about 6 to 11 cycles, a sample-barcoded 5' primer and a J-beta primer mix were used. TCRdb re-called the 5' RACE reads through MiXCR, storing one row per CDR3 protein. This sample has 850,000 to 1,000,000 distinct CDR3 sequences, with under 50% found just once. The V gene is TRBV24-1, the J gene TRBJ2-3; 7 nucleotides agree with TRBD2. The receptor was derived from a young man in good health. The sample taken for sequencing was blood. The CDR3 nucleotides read TGTGCCACCGGCCAGAGCGGGGTAAGCACAGATACGCAGTATTTT. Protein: CATGQSGVSTDTQYF.